This TCR beta chain emerged from a study of PD-1 blockade in mismatch repair-deficient tumors. CDR1 is SGHTS and CDR2 is YDEGEE in the germline V gene. V gave up 0 bases and J gave up 4 bases, with 17 bases separating them. The CDR3 loop spans 16 amino acids. Mismatch repair deficiency was confirmed in all patients, by PCR or immunohistochemistry. The TCR-sequenced patients were a few responders to pembrolizumab. TCRdb keeps only in-frame clones here, not all; method: immunoSEQ multiplex PCR. This sample has some 130,000 clones, with roughly 86% found just once. The receptor was isolated from an adult with mismatch repair-deficient cancer. This rearrangement joins TRBV5-8 to TRBJ2-7; D is unresolved. The sequencing here drew on peripheral blood, taken 70 to 72 weeks after starting pembrolizumab. The DNA of the CDR3 is TGTGCCAGCAGCTTGGAAGTAGGCGAATGGAGTTACGAGCAGTACTTC. Its protein is CASSLEVGEWSYEQYF.